This T cell receptor beta chain emerged from a study of type 1 and type 2 diabetes patients. Overall study: CD4+ or CD8+ T cells were positively selected from PBMCs with microbeads.

PCR was run on genomic DNA. A primer set of 30 forward and 13 reverse primers amplified the CDR3. TCRdb passed the multiplex PCR reads through MiXCR, listing each CDR3 protein once. The sample yields under 300,000 distinct CDR3 sequences, approximately 45% seen once. This clonotype was picked up a small number of times. The CDR3 is made up of 13 amino acids. The V end lost 4 bases, the J end lost 5 bases, and 11 bases lay between the germline ends. The chain has TRBV12-3 or TRBV12-4 and TRBJ1-1; weak D call: TRBD1 (5 bases). Sequencing was performed on peripheral blood mononuclear cells (PBMCs). The clonotype comes from a man younger than 30 with type 2 diabetes. In DNA, the CDR3 is TGTGCCAGCAGTTGGGGACGGTCTACTGAAGCTTTCTTT. Its translation: CASSWGRSTEAFF.